This TCR beta chain stems from a study of control samples from healthy donors and cancer patients. Trimming removed 3 bases at V and 2 bases at J, with 8 bases between. Germline assignment: CDR1 SGDLS and CDR2 YYNGEE. This CDR3 is 13 amino acids long. Profiled with immunoSEQ multiplex PCR; TCRdb holds only in-frame clones, not every one. Seen here are 35,000 to 50,000 clones, 70% to 90% observed once, and the top ten hold roughly 10%. The clonotype comes from a woman in her fifties or sixties with lung cancer. The sequencing sample was made of PBMCs. This chain connects TRBV9 to TRBJ1-1; unclear D gene. CDR3 coding DNA: TGTGCCAGCAGCGATGACCATAACACTGAAGCTTTCTTT. Protein product: CASSDDHNTEAFF.